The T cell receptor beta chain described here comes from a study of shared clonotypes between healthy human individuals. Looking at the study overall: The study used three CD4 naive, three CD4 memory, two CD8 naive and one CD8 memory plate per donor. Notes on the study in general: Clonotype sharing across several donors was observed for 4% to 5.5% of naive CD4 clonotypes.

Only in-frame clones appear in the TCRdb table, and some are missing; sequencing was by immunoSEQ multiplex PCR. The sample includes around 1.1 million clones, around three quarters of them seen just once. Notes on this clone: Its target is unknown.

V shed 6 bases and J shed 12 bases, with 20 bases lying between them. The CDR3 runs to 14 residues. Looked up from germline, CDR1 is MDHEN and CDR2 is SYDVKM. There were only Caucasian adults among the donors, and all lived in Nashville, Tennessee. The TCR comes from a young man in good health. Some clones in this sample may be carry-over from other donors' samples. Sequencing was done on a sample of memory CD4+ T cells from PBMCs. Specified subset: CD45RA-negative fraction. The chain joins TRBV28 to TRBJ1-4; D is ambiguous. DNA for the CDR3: TGTGCCAGCAGCGCGGGCGGGTCGTCGAGGGAACTGTTTTTT. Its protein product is CASSAGGSSRELFF. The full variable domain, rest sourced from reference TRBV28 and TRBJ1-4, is DVKVTQSSRYLVKRTGEKVFLECVQDMDHENMFWYRQDPGLGLRLIYFSYDVKMKEKGDIPEGYSVSREKKERFSLILESASTNQTSMYLCASSAGGSSRELFFGSGTQLSVL.